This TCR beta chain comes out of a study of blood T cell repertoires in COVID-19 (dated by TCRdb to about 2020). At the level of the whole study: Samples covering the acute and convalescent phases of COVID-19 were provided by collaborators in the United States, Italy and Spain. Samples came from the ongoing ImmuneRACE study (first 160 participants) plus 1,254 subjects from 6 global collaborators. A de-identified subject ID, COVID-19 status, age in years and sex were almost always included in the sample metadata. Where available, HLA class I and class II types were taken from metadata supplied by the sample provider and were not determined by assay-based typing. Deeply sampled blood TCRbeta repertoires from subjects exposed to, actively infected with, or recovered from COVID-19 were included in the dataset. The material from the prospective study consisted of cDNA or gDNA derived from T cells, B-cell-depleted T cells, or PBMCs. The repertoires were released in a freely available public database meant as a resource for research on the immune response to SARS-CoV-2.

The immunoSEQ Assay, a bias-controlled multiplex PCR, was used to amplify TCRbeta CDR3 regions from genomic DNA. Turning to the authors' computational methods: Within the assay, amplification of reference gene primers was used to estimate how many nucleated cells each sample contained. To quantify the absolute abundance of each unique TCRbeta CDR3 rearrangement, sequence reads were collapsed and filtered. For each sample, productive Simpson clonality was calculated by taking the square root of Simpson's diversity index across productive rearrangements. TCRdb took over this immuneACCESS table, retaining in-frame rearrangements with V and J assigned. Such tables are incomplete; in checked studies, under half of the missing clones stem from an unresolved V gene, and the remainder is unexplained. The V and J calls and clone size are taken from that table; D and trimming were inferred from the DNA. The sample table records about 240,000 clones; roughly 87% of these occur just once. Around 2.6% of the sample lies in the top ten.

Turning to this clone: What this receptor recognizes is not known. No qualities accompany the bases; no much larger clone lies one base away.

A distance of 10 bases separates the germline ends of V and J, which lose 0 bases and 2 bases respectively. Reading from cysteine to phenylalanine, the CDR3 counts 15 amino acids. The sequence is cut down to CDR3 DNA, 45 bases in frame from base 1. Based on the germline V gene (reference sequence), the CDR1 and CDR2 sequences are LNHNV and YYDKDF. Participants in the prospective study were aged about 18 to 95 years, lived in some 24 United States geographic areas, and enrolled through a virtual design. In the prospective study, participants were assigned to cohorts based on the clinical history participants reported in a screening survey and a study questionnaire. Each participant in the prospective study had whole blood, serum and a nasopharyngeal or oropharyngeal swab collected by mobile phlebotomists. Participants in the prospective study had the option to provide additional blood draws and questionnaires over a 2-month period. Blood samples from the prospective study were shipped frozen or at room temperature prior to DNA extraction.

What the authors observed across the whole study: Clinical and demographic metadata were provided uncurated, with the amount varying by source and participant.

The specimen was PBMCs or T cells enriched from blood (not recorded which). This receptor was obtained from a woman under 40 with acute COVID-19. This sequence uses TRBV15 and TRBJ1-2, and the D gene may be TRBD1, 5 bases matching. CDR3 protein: CATSRDKGWNYGYTF. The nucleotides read TGTGCCACCAGCAGAGATAAGGGGTGGAACTATGGCTACACCTTC. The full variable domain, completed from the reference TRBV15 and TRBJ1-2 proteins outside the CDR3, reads DAMVIQNPRYQVTQFGKPVTLSCSQTLNHNVMYWYQQKSSQAPKLLFHYYDKDFNNEADTPDNFQSRRPNTSFCFLDIRSPGLGDTAMYLCATSRDKGWNYGYTFGSGTRLTVV.